The 6 T cell receptor beta chains in this list originate from one sample, sequenced in a study of memory CD4+ T cells and cytomegalovirus serostatus. Generated by immunoSEQ multiplex PCR, the TCRdb table keeps only in-frame clones and is missing some. The sample consists of about 39,000 clones, roughly 78% of them appearing once. Single viable CD3+CD4+CD8-CD45RO+ cells were sorted as the memory CD4+ T cells. Sequencing was carried out using memory CD4+ T cells from blood. These receptors came from an adult in good health and CMV-seronegative.

The chain couples TRBV10-3 to TRBJ1-2; 7 bases fit TRBD1. Looked up from germline, CDR1 is ENHRY and CDR2 is SYGVKD. This CDR3 has 14 amino acids. J was trimmed by 4 bases and V by 4 bases; bases with no gene match: 6. This CDR3 is CAISATGQSYGYTF. Here the CDR3 DNA reads TGTGCCATCAGTGCGACGGGACAGAGCTATGGCTACACCTTC.

The chain links TRBV14 to TRBJ2-3; a possible D gene is TRBD1 (6 bases). Trimming stripped 3 bases from V and 4 bases from J, with 11 bases between. Per the germline V gene, CDR1 is SGHDN and CDR2 is FVKESK. The CDR3 is 14 residues long. The CDR3 protein is CASSQGNRADTQYF. The CDR3 nucleotides read TGTGCCAGCAGCCAGGGAAACAGGGCAGATACGCAGTATTTT.

V and J are TRBV19 and TRBJ1-2, with 7 bases fitting TRBD1. The CDR3 is made up of 16 amino acids. Germline V gene sequence: CDR1 LNHDA, CDR2 SQIVND (reference sequence). V lost 4 bases to trimming and J lost 7 bases; unmatched junction nucleotides: 15. DNA of the CDR3: TGTGCCAGTAGTACCCTGGGACAGATCTTCCCCTCTGGCTACACCTTC. As protein: CASSTLGQIFPSGYTF.

The chain recombines TRBV6-1 with TRBJ1-2, with 8 bases identical to TRBD1. This CDR3 has 14 residues. V lost 7 bases, J lost 4 bases, and 8 bases stayed unmatched. The germline gives CDR1 MNHNS, CDR2 SASEGT. The CDR3 region is CASTGQGGVYGYTF. The CDR3 coding sequence is TGTGCCAGCACCGGACAGGGAGGGGTCTATGGCTACACCTTC.

CDR3 protein: CASSQTRTEAFF. DNA for the CDR3: TGTGCCAGCAGCCAGACGAGGACTGAAGCTTTCTTT. The chain carries TRBV11-2 and TRBJ1-1; unclear D gene. V was shortened by 5 bases and J by 5 bases, with 9 bases between the two germline ends. CDR3 size: 12 residues. Germline V gene sequence: CDR1 SGHAT, CDR2 FQNNGV. Combining the CDR3 with reference TRBV11-2 and TRBJ1-1 gives the whole variable domain EAGVAQSPRYKIIEKRQSVAFWCNPISGHATLYWYQQILGQGPKLLIQFQNNGVVDDSQLPKDRFSAERLKGVDSTLKIQPAKLEDSAVYLCASSQTRTEAFFGQGTRLTVV.

This clone has just one count. The chain carries TRBV5-4 and TRBJ2-7; tentatively, D is TRBD1 (5 bases). The CDR3 sequence is 12 residues long. Trimming removed 4 bases from V and 6 bases from J, with 11 bases in between. Per germline, CDR1 SGHNT and CDR2 YYREEE (reference sequence). This CDR3 reads CASSTLGVEQYF. As DNA, the CDR3 is TGTGCCAGCAGCACCTTAGGGGTCGAGCAGTACTTC.